This T cell receptor beta chain came from a study of blood T cells in healthy people across ages. V was pared by 5 bases and J by 7 bases, with 18 bases between. This CDR3 has 15 residues. A second about 6 to 11 cycle PCR used barcoded and J-beta primers. Using its own MiXCR run on the 5' RACE reads, TCRdb lists one record per CDR3 protein. The sample lists around 1,800,000 distinct CDR3 sequences, approximately 40% occurring once. Sequencing was performed on blood. The genes are TRBV12-3 or TRBV12-4 and TRBJ1-5, with D maybe TRBD1 (6 bases). This receptor was taken from a human donor in good health. Here the CDR3 DNA reads TGTGCCAGCAGTCACCGGGGGCCTGAAGAACAGCCCCAGCATTTT. It specifies CASSHRGPEEQPQHF.